The clone carrying this T cell receptor beta chain was recorded a few times. What it binds is not known. In the PCR, 60 Vbeta and 13 Jbeta primers were used. Clones were sequenced by immunoSEQ multiplex PCR, and TCRdb holds only the in-frame ones, with some missing. The table lists some 30,000 clones, roughly two fifths of them singletons. Each of the donors was a healthy bone marrow donor. This sample is drawn from a study of cytomegalovirus exposure and HLA in healthy donors. Study-wide points: Later analysis demonstrated an association between a missense DCLRE1C variant and TCR beta V- and J-gene trimming. In an earlier analysis, productive rearrangement rates for most beta V segments clustered near 87% or 30%. Roughly uniform depth of sequencing across donors was assumed in presence/absence analyses.

The sample was PBMCs. The TCR was taken from a woman aged 45-65 years in good health and CMV-seronegative.

This chain's CDR3 is CASSQGQGPTNEKLFF. For the CDR3, the DNA is TGCGCCAGCAGCCAAGGACAGGGGCCAACTAATGAAAAACTGTTTTTT. The chain combines TRBV4-1 with TRBJ1-4; 8 bases agree with TRBD1. V shed 1 base, J shed 0 bases, and the junction held 1 base outside the gene matches. Germline lookup yields CDR1 MGHRA and CDR2 YSYEKL. CDR3 length: 16 residues.